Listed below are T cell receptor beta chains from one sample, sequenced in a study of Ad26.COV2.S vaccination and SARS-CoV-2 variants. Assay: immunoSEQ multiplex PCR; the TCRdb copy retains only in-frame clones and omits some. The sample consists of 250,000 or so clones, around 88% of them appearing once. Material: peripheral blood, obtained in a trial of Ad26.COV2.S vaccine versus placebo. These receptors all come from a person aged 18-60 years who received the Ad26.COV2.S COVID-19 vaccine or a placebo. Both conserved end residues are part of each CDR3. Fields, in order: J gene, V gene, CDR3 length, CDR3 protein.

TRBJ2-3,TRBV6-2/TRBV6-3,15,CASSLLAGGEDTQYF
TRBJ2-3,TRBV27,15,CASSRDRGITDTQYF
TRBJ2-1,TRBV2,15,CASSHRGRLNNEQFF
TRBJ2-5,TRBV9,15,CASSVDGTHQETQYF
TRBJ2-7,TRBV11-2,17,CASSLDPGSGALYEQYF
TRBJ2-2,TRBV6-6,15,CASSYRTGNTGELFF
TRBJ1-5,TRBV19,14,CASTPLNSNQPQHF
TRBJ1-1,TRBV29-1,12,CSARTGRGEAFF
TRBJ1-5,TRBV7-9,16,CASSSIRGGSNQPQHF
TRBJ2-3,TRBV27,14,CASSLSQGADTQYF
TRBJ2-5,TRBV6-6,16,CASSYSGQGLGETQYF